A selection of T cell receptor beta chains follows, all from one sample in a study of cytomegalovirus exposure and HLA in healthy donors. Profiled with immunoSEQ multiplex PCR; TCRdb holds only in-frame clones, not every one. This sample has more than 100,000 clones; over 80% occur once, and the top ten carry over 1.5%. Sequencing was done on a sample of PBMCs. These receptor sequences come from a man in his forties or fifties in good health and CMV-seronegative. The CDR3 runs from the conserved cysteine through the conserved F or W. The D gene is left open where the match is weak. Clone size appears in some rows only: once, few, many, or a class for an expanded clone.

j_call	v_call	clone_size	d_call	cdr3_aa	cdr3_nt
TRBJ1-1	TRBV19	.	.	CASSLQTTLAEAFF	TGTGCCAGTAGTTTACAGACAACACTCGCTGAAGCTTTCTTT
TRBJ2-1	TRBV27	.	TRBD2	CASSPPGLAGPSSYNEQFF	TGTGCCAGCAGCCCACCGGGACTAGCGGGCCCTAGCTCCTACAATGAGCAGTTCTTC
TRBJ2-7	TRBV7-9	.	TRBD1	CASSLDLGTGSYEQYF	TGTGCCAGCAGCTTAGATTTAGGGACAGGGTCTTACGAGCAGTACTTC
TRBJ2-3	TRBV10-3	.	.	CAISDRSGLDGDTQYF	TGTGCCATCAGTGACCGGAGTGGGTTGGATGGAGATACGCAGTATTTT
TRBJ2-3	TRBV18	.	TRBD1	CASSDETGTVLMVPDTQYF	TGTGCCAGCTCGGACGAAACCGGGACAGTCTTGATGGTCCCAGATACGCAGTATTTT
TRBJ2-1	TRBV4-3	.	.	CASSQDPSGQRWREQFF	TGCGCCAGCAGCCAAGATCCATCGGGACAAAGGTGGCGTGAGCAGTTCTTC
TRBJ1-6	TRBV6-1	.	.	CASREVLVVNSPLHF	TGTGCCAGCAGGGAGGTCCTAGTGGTAAATTCACCCCTCCACTTT
TRBJ2-3	TRBV11-2	once	TRBD2	CASSSRLADTDTQYF	TGTGCCAGCAGCTCGAGACTAGCGGACACAGATACGCAGTATTTT
TRBJ1-5	TRBV5-6	.	TRBD1	CASSKRTGRNQPQHF	TGTGCCAGCAGCAAAAGGACAGGGCGCAATCAGCCCCAGCATTTT
TRBJ2-7	TRBV6-5	.	TRBD1	CASSHSGDRSYEQYF	TGTGCCAGCAGCCACTCTGGGGACAGGTCCTACGAGCAGTACTTC
TRBJ1-4	TRBV9	.	TRBD1	CASSVGTGDEKLFF	TGTGCCAGCAGCGTTGGGACAGGGGATGAAAAACTGTTTTTT
TRBJ1-2	TRBV4-3	.	.	CASSQSLGDYGYTF	TGCGCCAGCAGCCAATCCCTAGGCGACTATGGCTACACCTTC
TRBJ2-1	TRBV4-3	.	TRBD2	CASSQSGTSAYNEQFF	TGCGCCAGCAGCCAATCCGGGACTAGCGCCTACAATGAGCAGTTCTTC
TRBJ2-3	TRBV7-2	.	TRBD2	CASSLVAGLTDTQYF	TGTGCCAGCAGCTTAGTAGCGGGCCTCACAGATACGCAGTATTTT
TRBJ2-1	TRBV27	.	TRBD2	CASTPTSGAYNEQFF	TGTGCCAGCACCCCGACTAGCGGGGCCTACAATGAGCAGTTCTTC
TRBJ2-2	TRBV19	.	.	CASSILAPGELFF	TGTGCCAGTAGTATCCTAGCGCCCGGGGAGCTGTTTTTT
TRBJ1-3	TRBV6-6	.	.	CIPTGCRGGNTIYF	TGTATCCCCACAGGGTGTCGGGGAGGAAACACCATATATTTT
TRBJ1-2	TRBV5-1	.	.	CASSLEGRGGAYGYTF	TGCGCCAGCAGCTTGGAAGGCAGGGGAGGGGCCTATGGCTACACCTTC
TRBJ2-1	TRBV7-2	.	TRBD2	CASSSQETSGRNEQFF	TGTGCCAGCAGCTCCCAAGAAACTAGCGGGCGTAATGAGCAGTTCTTC
TRBJ1-6	TRBV6-6	few	TRBD1	CASSKPQGAGPHF	TGTGCCAGCAGTAAACCACAGGGGGCGGGTCCCCACTTT
TRBJ2-5	TRBV11-2	.	TRBD2	CASSLEASGGPGTQYF	TGTGCCAGCAGCTTAGAGGCTAGCGGGGGGCCGGGGACCCAGTACTTC
TRBJ2-2	TRBV9	.	.	CASSANSGFAAGELFF	TGTGCCAGCAGCGCCAACTCGGGGTTTGCGGCCGGGGAGCTGTTTTTT
TRBJ2-7	TRBV27	few	TRBD1	CASSWGQGYEQYF	TGTGCCAGCAGTTGGGGACAGGGTTACGAGCAGTACTTC
TRBJ2-5	TRBV6-6	.	.	CASNPFSGEETQYF	TGTGCCAGCAATCCTTTTAGCGGAGAAGAGACCCAGTACTTC
TRBJ1-1	TRBV7-6	few	.	CASSLGQTVMNTEAFF	TGTGCCAGCAGCTTAGGACAGACTGTCATGAACACTGAAGCTTTCTTT
TRBJ2-7	TRBV27	once	TRBD1	CASSSSGTGVEQYF	TGTGCCAGCAGTTCCTCCGGGACAGGGGTCGAGCAGTACTTC
TRBJ2-2	TRBV12-5	.	.	CASGLEGGELFF	TGTGCTAGTGGTCTCGAGGGCGGGGAGCTGTTTTTT
TRBJ1-3	TRBV7-9	.	TRBD1	CASRQGATGNTIYF	TGTGCCAGCAGACAGGGGGCGACTGGAAACACCATATATTTT
TRBJ2-1	TRBV7-7	.	.	CASSFDGAYNEQFF	TGTGCTAGCAGCTTCGATGGAGCCTACAATGAGCAGTTCTTC
TRBJ1-6	TRBV6-5	.	.	CASRRTAFNSPLHF	TGTGCCAGCAGGCGGACAGCCTTTAATTCACCCCTCCACTTT
TRBJ2-5	TRBV5-1	.	.	CASSLASETQYF	TGCGCCAGCAGCTTGGCCTCGGAGACCCAGTACTTC
TRBJ2-3	TRBV7-2	.	TRBD2	CASSLGVAGGTDTQYF	TGTGCCAGCAGCTTAGGGGTAGCGGGGGGCACAGATACGCAGTATTTT
TRBJ2-3	TRBV2	once	TRBD2	CASSDSGDTDTQYF	TGTGCCAGCTCCGATAGCGGGGACACAGATACGCAGTATTTT
TRBJ1-1	TRBV7-9	.	.	CASSQQGNTEAFF	TGTGCCAGCAGCCAACAGGGCAACACTGAAGCTTTCTTT
TRBJ1-2	TRBV19	.	TRBD1	CASTTGVGGYTF	TGTGCCAGTACTACAGGGGTGGGTGGCTACACCTTC
TRBJ2-3	TRBV27	.	TRBD2	CASGQRVLAGVTDTQYF	TGTGCCAGCGGCCAAAGGGTGTTAGCGGGGGTCACAGATACGCAGTATTTT
TRBJ2-3	TRBV14	.	TRBD2	CASSRGTSGRDTQYF	TGTGCCAGCAGCCGAGGGACTAGCGGGAGGGATACGCAGTATTTT
TRBJ2-7	TRBV4-1	.	.	CASSLRASSYEQYF	TGCGCCAGCAGCCTGCGGGCATCCTCCTACGAGCAGTACTTC
TRBJ2-3	TRBV19	.	.	CASSVANTDTQYF	TGTGCCAGTAGTGTAGCCAACACAGATACGCAGTATTTT
TRBJ1-3	TRBV27	.	.	CASSSGPFPGNTIYF	TGTGCCAGCAGTTCTGGCCCTTTTCCGGGAAACACCATATATTTT
TRBJ2-1	TRBV7-7	.	.	CASSLNPASSYNEQFF	TGTGCTAGCAGCCTAAACCCCGCTAGCTCCTACAATGAGCAGTTCTTC